Here is one TCR beta chain with its context. Those who participated ranged in age from roughly 18 to 90 years and resided in under 25 US areas. The CDR3 length is 16 residues. Germline values: CDR1 MNHEY, CDR2 SVGAGI. V was trimmed by 4 bases and J by 0 bases, leaving 13 bases between them. These data are taken from a study of blood T cell repertoires in COVID-19. Study at large: The cDNA or gDNA used as material had been derived from T cells, B-cell-depleted T cells, or PBMCs.

Authors' methods: Estimates of nucleated cell counts were drawn from the amplification of reference gene primers. The method was immunoSEQ multiplex PCR; TCRdb's version includes in-frame clones alone and lacks a portion of them. The DNA was the basis for D and trimming; V, J and clone size are from that table. The table lists approximately 200,000 clones, about 80% of them singletons. The TCR was taken from a man aged 55-75 years who had recovered from COVID-19. The chain uses TRBV6-5 and TRBJ2-1, with D possibly TRBD2 on 6 matching bases. The sequenced material came from PBMCs or T cells enriched from blood (not recorded which). The CDR3 reads CASSSFSRGSYNEQFF. The CDR3, as DNA: TGTGCCAGCAGTTCATTTTCGCGGGGCTCCTACAATGAGCAGTTCTTC.